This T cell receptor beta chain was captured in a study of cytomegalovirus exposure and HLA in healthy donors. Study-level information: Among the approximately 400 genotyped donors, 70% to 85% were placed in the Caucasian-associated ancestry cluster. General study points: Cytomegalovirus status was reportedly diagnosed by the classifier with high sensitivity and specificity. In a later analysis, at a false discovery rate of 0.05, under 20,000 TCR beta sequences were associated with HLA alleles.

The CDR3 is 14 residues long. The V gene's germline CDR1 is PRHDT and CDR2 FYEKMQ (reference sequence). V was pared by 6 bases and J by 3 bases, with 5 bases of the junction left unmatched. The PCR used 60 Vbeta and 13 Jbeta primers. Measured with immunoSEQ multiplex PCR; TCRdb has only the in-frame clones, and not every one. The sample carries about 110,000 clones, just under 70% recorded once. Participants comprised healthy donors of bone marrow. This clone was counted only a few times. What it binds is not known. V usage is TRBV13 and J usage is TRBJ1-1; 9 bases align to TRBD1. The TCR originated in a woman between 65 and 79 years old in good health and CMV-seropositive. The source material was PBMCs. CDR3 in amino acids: CASSYRQGDTEAFF. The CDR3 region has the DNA TGTGCCAGCAGTTATAGACAGGGGGACACTGAAGCTTTCTTT.